Each of the 24 T cell receptor beta chains below was sequenced from the same sample in a study of cytomegalovirus exposure and HLA in healthy donors. Both 60 Vbeta primers and 13 Jbeta primers went into the PCR. Profiled with immunoSEQ multiplex PCR; TCRdb holds only in-frame clones, not every one. The sample has some 80,000 clones; 78% are singletons. Source material: PBMCs. These TCRs come from a man aged 40-50 years in good health and CMV-seronegative.

The chain has TRBV6-1 and TRBJ1-1; the D is unclear. Trimming cost V 5 bases and J 4 bases, with 11 bases left between them. The germline V gene encodes CDR1 MNHNS and CDR2 SASEGT. There are 13 residues in the CDR3. The CDR3 DNA sequence: TGTGCCAGCAGTACGAGGGAAAGCACTGAAGCTTTCTTT. Residues: CASSTRESTEAFF.

The chain joins TRBV6-5 to TRBJ1-2; 7 bases are a match to TRBD1. Looked up from germline, CDR1 is MNHEY and CDR2 is SVGAGI. This CDR3 spans 14 amino acids. Trimming removed 2 bases from V and 7 bases from J; junction bases left unmatched: 7. The CDR3 reads CASSYRGGEGGYTF. The CDR3 DNA reads as TGTGCCAGCAGTTACAGAGGGGGCGAGGGTGGCTACACCTTC.

CDR3 residues: CASSITASNTEAFF. For the CDR3, the DNA is TGCGCCAGCAGCATTACAGCCTCGAACACTGAAGCTTTCTTT. The chain has TRBV5-1 and TRBJ1-1; D is undetermined. CDR3 size: 14 residues. The germline V and J ends were trimmed by 4 bases and 1 base, with 11 bases remaining between them. In germline, CDR1 is SGHRS, CDR2 YFSETQ.

The chain uses TRBV21-1 and TRBJ1-2; the table gives TRBD1 as D, unverified against the DNA. TRBV21-1 is classified as a pseudogene. CDR3 length equals 13 residues. CDR3 sequence: CASTIGAVYGYTF. The CDR3, as DNA: TGTGCCAGCACTATAGGGGCAGTTTATGGCTACACCTTC.

The genes are TRBV9 and TRBJ1-5; D perhaps matches TRBD1 (5 bases). The germline V gene has CDR1 SGDLS and CDR2 YYNGEE. The CDR3 covers 14 residues. Deletions cut 6 bases from V and 7 bases from J, with 17 bases between. The CDR3 sequence: CASNRGGDDQPQHF. The CDR3 DNA reads TGTGCCAGCAACCGCGGGGGGGACGACCAGCCCCAGCATTTT.

The chain links TRBV11-2 to TRBJ1-1, with D hard to call. V was clipped by 4 bases and J by 0 bases, with 6 bases between them. The V gene's germline CDR1 is SGHAT and CDR2 FQNNGV. The CDR3 spans 13 residues. Here the CDR3 DNA reads TGTGCCAGCAGCTCCGGTTTGAACACTGAAGCTTTCTTT. Its protein is CASSSGLNTEAFF.

V and J are TRBV20-1 and TRBJ2-7; the match to TRBD1 covers 8 bases. The CDR3 is 11 residues long. V lost 4 bases to trimming and J lost 5 bases; unmatched junction nucleotides: 1. Germline V CDR1 and CDR2: DFQATT, SNEGSKA (reference sequence). This chain's CDR3 is CSANRGNEQYF. For the CDR3, the DNA is TGCAGTGCTAACAGGGGGAACGAGCAGTACTTC.

This chain links TRBV7-2 with TRBJ1-2; TRBD1 matches at 7 bases. J gave up 4 bases and V 1 base, and 9 bases lay outside the gene matches. The CDR3 extends over 16 amino acids. Germline V gene data show CDR1 as SGHTA and CDR2 as FQGNSA. The CDR3 sequence is CASSLVGRGDVYGYTF. The CDR3 DNA reads TGTGCCAGCAGCTTAGTCGGCAGGGGGGACGTCTATGGCTACACCTTC.

The chain couples TRBV27 to TRBJ1-2, with TRBD1 matching 7 bases. The germline V gene has CDR1 MNHEY and CDR2 SMNVEV (reference sequence). With V trimmed by 5 bases and J by 4 bases, 10 bases remained unmatched. The CDR3 is made up of 15 amino acids. CDR3 sequence: CASSRAGGAAYGYTF. CDR3 nucleotide sequence: TGTGCCAGCAGTCGTGCAGGGGGAGCGGCCTATGGCTACACCTTC.

The genes are TRBV19 and TRBJ2-7; the D is unclear. CDR1 is LNHDA, CDR2 SQIVND, per germline (reference sequence). The CDR3 runs 15 residues. V was cut by 2 bases and J by 5 bases, with 16 bases left in between. This CDR3 is CASSIRDTPVNEQYF. CDR3 bases: TGTGCCAGTAGTATACGAGATACCCCTGTCAACGAGCAGTACTTC.

This rearrangement joins TRBV6-5 to TRBJ1-4; maybe TRBD1 (6 bases). The CDR3 runs to 15 residues. V lost 6 bases and J lost 2, with 13 bases in between. CDR1 is MNHEY and CDR2 is SVGAGI in the germline V gene. CDR3 nucleotides: TGTGCCAGCAGCCGTACAGGGAACACTAATGAAAAACTGTTTTTT. It encodes CASSRTGNTNEKLFF.

V usage is TRBV27 and J usage is TRBJ1-1; D remains ambiguous. Germline V gene sequence: CDR1 MNHEY, CDR2 SMNVEV (reference sequence). V was trimmed by 3 bases and J by 5 bases, leaving 10 bases between them. The CDR3 sequence is 13 residues long. The CDR3 nucleotides are TGTGCCAGCAGTTTGGGCCCCACGACTGAAGCTTTCTTT. Residues: CASSLGPTTEAFF.

The chain links TRBV18 to TRBJ2-5, with D uncertain. Trimming cost V 1 base and J 3 bases, with 12 bases left between them. CDR1 and CDR2 (germline): KGHSH, LQKENI. The length of the CDR3 is 15 residues. The CDR3 sequence: CASSPLGQAKETQYF. CDR3 DNA sequence: TGTGCCAGCTCACCACTTGGGCAGGCGAAAGAGACCCAGTACTTC.

In this sample, this clone turned up a few times. This chain links TRBV7-9 with TRBJ1-4; D is possibly TRBD1 (5 bases). V was cut by 5 bases and J by 0 bases, with 10 bases left in between. CDR1 and CDR2 from the germline V gene are SEHNR and FQNEAQ (reference sequence). The CDR3 spans 15 residues. In nucleotides, the CDR3 is TGTGCCAGCAGCCCTCCGGGGGCAACTAATGAAAAACTGTTTTTT. Protein product: CASSPPGATNEKLFF.

This chain connects TRBV7-9 to TRBJ1-5; possible D gene TRBD1, 6 bases. The ends were cut back, 5 bases at V and 0 bases at J, with 11 bases in the middle. Per germline, CDR1 SEHNR and CDR2 FQNEAQ (reference sequence). There are 15 residues in the CDR3. CDR3 loop: CASSDGQLSNQPQHF. The CDR3 DNA reads as TGTGCCAGCAGCGACGGACAGCTTAGCAATCAGCCCCAGCATTTT.

The V call is TRBV7-9, the J call TRBJ2-3, with 8 bases aligning to TRBD1. This CDR3 has 15 residues. The V gene's germline CDR1 is SEHNR and CDR2 FQNEAQ (reference sequence). The V segment lost 2 bases and the J segment 4 bases; nucleotides outside the gene matches: 5. CDR3 residues: CASSLSGQGPDTQYF. CDR3 DNA sequence: TGTGCCAGCAGCTTAAGCGGACAGGGTCCAGATACGCAGTATTTT.

The chain carries TRBV5-1 and TRBJ1-1; 8 bases are shared with TRBD1. J lost 1 base, V lost 1 base, and 3 bases had no gene match. Germline V gives CDR1 SGHRS, CDR2 YFSETQ. This CDR3 has 15 amino acids. This chain's CDR3 is CASSLLGQGNTEAFF. The CDR3 region has the DNA TGCGCCAGCAGCTTGCTAGGACAGGGGAACACTGAAGCTTTCTTT.

The rearrangement uses TRBV7-9 and TRBJ1-6; 7 positions agree with TRBD1. Germline V CDR1 and CDR2: SEHNR, FQNEAQ (reference sequence). The CDR3 runs 15 residues. Trimming removed 2 bases from V and 7 bases from J; junction bases left unmatched: 5. The CDR3 coding sequence is TGTGCCAGCAGCTTACAGGGGGTAGGGAATTCACCCCTCCACTTT. Protein: CASSLQGVGNSPLHF.

As to this clone: The junction departs from germline at one end; a sequencing error may be responsible. The chain couples TRBV18 to TRBJ1-2; a weak D match, TRBD1 (5 bases). The CDR3 extends over 13 amino acids. Germline values: CDR1 KGHSH, CDR2 LQKENI. DNA for the CDR3: TGTGCCAGCTCCCCCGACAGTAACTATGGCTACCCCTTC. As protein: CASSPDSNYGYPF.

CDR3 sequence (DNA): TGTGCCAGCTCCCTCGAGGCTAACTATGGCTACACCTTC. This sequence encodes CASSLEANYGYTF. The chain has TRBV18 and TRBJ1-2; D is unresolved. The germline gives CDR1 KGHSH, CDR2 LQKENI. With 6 bases removed from V and 0 bases from J, the gap between germline ends came to 8 bases. The CDR3 has 13 amino acids.

The J gene is TRBJ1-5, the V gene TRBV5-1; TRBD1 matches at 10 bases. This CDR3 has 15 residues. Germline trimming cut 1 base from V and 5 bases from J; bases unmatched to any gene: 3. Germline lookup yields CDR1 SGHRS and CDR2 YFSETQ. This CDR3 reads CASSLTGTGDQPQHF. Here the CDR3 DNA reads TGCGCCAGCAGCTTGACCGGGACAGGGGATCAGCCCCAGCATTTT. The whole variable domain, filled in from reference TRBV5-1 and TRBJ1-5, reads KAGVTQTPRYLIKTRGQQVTLSCSPISGHRSVSWYQQTPGQGLQFLFEYFSETQRNKGNFPGRFSGRQFSNSRSEMNVSTLELGDSALYLCASSLTGTGDQPQHFGDGTRLSIL.

The CDR3 DNA follows: TGTGCCAGCAGTTACACCACAGGGGTAGGAGATGAAAAACTGTTTTTT. Encoded protein: CASSYTTGVGDEKLFF. This sequence joins TRBV6-5 and TRBJ1-4; 7 bases line up with TRBD1. The germline V gene encodes CDR1 MNHEY and CDR2 SVGAGI. CDR3 length: 16 residues. Trimming cost V 2 bases and J 6 bases; bases outside gene matches: 9.

The chain links TRBV4-1 to TRBJ2-7, with 8 bases that match TRBD1. Germline V gene lookup returns CDR1 MGHRA and CDR2 YSYEKL. V trimming: 1 base; J trimming: 4 bases; junction bases outside the gene matches: 3. The CDR3 consists of 14 residues. CDR3 amino acids: CASSQGDRWYEQYF. CDR3 DNA: TGCGCCAGCAGCCAAGGGGACAGGTGGTACGAGCAGTACTTC.

This chain connects TRBV29-1 to TRBJ2-1, with 9 bases fitting TRBD1. V gave up 6 bases and J gave up 2 bases; unmatched junction bases: 8. The germline V gene has CDR1 SQVTM and CDR2 ANQGSEA. The CDR3 spans 15 residues. This chain's CDR3 is CSVDNTGGPYNEQFF. In DNA form, the CDR3 reads TGCAGCGTAGACAACACAGGGGGCCCCTACAATGAGCAGTTCTTC.